This record concerns one TCR beta chain sequence. This entry belongs to a study of T cell changes during pregnancy in multiple sclerosis. Data came from immunoSEQ multiplex PCR; TCRdb stores just in-frame clones and leaves some out. The profile shows about 41,000 clones, 85% to 95% of them singletons. V shed 0 bases and J shed 0 bases, with 8 bases lying between them. Germline V gives CDR1 LGHNA, CDR2 YSLEER. CDR3 length equals 15 residues. The material sequenced was CD8+ T cells from peripheral blood mononuclear cells, taken in the third trimester of pregnancy. The chain combines TRBV4-3 with TRBJ1-1, with D possibly matching TRBD1 (5 bases). The sequence was collected from a female donor with multiple sclerosis, enrolled in a pregnancy study. CDR3: CASSQEGGMNTEAFF. The CDR3, as DNA: TGCGCCAGCAGCCAAGAGGGGGGGATGAACACTGAAGCTTTCTTT.